The clone carrying this TCR beta chain is medium-sized (0.01 to 0.1%) in the sample. Patients had received no treatment of any kind before thyroid surgery. The data were taken from a study of metastatic and nonmetastatic thyroid tumors. TCRdb re-clonotyped the PCR reads through MiXCR. The data show tens of thousands of clones, over 25% seen once. Germline V CDR1 and CDR2: LNHDA, SQIVND (reference sequence). The CDR3 length is 15 residues. V shed 3 bases and J shed 6 bases, with 12 bases lying between them. The sequenced sample consisted of tumor tissue. The TCR was taken from a female donor with papillary thyroid cancer or a benign thyroid nodule (not recorded which). Some clones in this sample may be carry-over from other donors' samples. V gene TRBV19 combines with J gene TRBJ1-6; D unresolved. CDR3 loop: CASSITGSGNSPLHF. The DNA of the CDR3 is TGTGCCAGTAGTATCACGGGGTCGGGTAATTCACCCCTCCACTTT.